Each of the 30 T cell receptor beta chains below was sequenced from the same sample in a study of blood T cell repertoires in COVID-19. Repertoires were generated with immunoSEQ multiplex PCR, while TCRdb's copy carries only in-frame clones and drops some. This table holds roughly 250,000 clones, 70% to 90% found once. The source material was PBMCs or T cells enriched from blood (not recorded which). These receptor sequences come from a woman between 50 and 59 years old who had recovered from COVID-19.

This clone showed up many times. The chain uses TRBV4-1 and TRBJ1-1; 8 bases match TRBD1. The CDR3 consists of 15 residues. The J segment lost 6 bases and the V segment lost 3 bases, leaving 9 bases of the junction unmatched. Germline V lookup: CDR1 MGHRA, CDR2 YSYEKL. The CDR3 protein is CASSQWQGALSEAFF. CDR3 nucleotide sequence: TGCGCCAGCAGCCAGTGGCAGGGGGCGCTCTCTGAAGCTTTCTTT.

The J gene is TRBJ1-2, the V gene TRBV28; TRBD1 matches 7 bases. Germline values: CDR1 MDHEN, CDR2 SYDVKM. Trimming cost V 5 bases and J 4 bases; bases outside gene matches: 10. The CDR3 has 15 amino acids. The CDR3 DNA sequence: TGTGCCAGCAGTCCGAACCCACAGGGGCTCTATGGCTACACCTTC. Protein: CASSPNPQGLYGYTF.

The chain's CDR3 is CASSLIRQQATNEKLFF. The CDR3 coding sequence is TGTGCCAGCAGTTTAATCCGCCAGCAGGCAACTAATGAAAAACTGTTTTTT. The chain links TRBV28 to TRBJ1-4; D ambiguous. Germline V gives CDR1 MDHEN, CDR2 SYDVKM. Trimming left V 2 bases short and J 0 bases short, with 13 bases between. The CDR3 runs to 17 residues.

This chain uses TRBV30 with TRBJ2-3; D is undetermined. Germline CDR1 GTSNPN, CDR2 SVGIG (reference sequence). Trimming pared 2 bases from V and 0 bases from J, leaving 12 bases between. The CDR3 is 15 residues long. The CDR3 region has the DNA TGTGCCTGGAGTATTGTTGGCCGTAGCACAGATACGCAGTATTTT. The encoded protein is CAWSIVGRSTDTQYF. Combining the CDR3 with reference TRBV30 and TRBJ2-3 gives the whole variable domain SQTIHQWPATLVQPVGSPLSLECTVEGTSNPNLYWYRQAAGRGLQLLFYSVGIGQISSEVPQNLSASRPQDRQFILSSKKLLLSDSGFYLCAWSIVGRSTDTQYFGPGTRLTVL.

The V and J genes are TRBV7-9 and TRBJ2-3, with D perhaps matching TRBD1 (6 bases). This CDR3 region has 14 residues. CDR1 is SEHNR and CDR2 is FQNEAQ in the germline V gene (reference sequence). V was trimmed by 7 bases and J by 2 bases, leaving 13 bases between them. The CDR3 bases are TGTGCCAGCACCCCACAGGGCCCCACAGATACGCAGTATTTT. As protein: CASTPQGPTDTQYF. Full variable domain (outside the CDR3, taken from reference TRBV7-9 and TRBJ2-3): DTGVSQNPRHKITKRGQNVTFRCDPISEHNRLYWYRQTLGQGPEFLTYFQNEAQLEKSRLLSDRFSAERPKGSFSTLEIQRTEQGDSAMYLCASTPQGPTDTQYFGPGTRLTVL.

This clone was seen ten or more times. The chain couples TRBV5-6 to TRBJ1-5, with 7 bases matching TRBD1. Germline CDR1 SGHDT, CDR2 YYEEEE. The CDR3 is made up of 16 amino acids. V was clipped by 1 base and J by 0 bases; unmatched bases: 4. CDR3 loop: CASSLWTGLSNQPQHF. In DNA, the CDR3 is TGTGCCAGCAGCTTGTGGACAGGACTTAGCAATCAGCCCCAGCATTTT.

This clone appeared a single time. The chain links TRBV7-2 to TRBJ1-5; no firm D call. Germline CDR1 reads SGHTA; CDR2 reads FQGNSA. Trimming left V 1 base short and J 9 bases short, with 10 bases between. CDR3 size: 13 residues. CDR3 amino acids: CASSLENGGPQHF. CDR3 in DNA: TGTGCCAGCAGCTTAGAAAACGGAGGGCCCCAGCATTTT.

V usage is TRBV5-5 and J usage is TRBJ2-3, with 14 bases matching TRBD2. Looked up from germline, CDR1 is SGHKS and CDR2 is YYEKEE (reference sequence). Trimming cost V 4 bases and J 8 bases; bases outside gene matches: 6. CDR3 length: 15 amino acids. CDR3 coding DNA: TGTGCCAGCAGCGCGGGACTAGCGGGAGTAGGTACGCAGTATTTT. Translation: CASSAGLAGVGTQYF.

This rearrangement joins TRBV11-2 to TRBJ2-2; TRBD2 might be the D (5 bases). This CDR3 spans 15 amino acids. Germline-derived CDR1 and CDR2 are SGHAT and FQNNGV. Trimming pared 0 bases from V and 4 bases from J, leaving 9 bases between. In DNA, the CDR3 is TGTGCCAGCAGCTTAGAGCGGGCAAGCACCGGGGAGCTGTTTTTT. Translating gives CASSLERASTGELFF.

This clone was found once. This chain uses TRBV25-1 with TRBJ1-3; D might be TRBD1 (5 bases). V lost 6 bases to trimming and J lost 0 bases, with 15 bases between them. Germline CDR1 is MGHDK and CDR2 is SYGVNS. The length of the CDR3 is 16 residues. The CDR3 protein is CASSRGTGSSGNTIYF. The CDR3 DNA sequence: TGTGCCAGCAGCAGAGGAACAGGTTCCTCTGGAAACACCATATATTTT.

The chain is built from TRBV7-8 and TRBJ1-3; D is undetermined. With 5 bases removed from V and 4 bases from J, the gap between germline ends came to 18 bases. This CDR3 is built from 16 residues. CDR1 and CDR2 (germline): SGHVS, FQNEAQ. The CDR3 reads CASSPRLSAGGNTIYF. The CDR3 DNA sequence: TGTGCCAGCAGCCCACGCTTATCGGCGGGAGGAAACACCATATATTTT.

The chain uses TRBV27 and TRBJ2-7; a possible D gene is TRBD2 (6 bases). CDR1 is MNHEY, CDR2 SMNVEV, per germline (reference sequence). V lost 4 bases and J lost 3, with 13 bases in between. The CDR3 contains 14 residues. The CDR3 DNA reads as TGTGCCAGCAGTTCACTAGCCACCTACTACGAGCAGTACTTC. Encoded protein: CASSSLATYYEQYF.

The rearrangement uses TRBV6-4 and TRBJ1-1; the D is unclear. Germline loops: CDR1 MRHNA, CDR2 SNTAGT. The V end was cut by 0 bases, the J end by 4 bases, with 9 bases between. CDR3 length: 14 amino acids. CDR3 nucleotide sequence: TGTGCCAGCAGTGACTCGATCTGGGCCACTGAAGCTTTCTTT. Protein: CASSDSIWATEAFF.

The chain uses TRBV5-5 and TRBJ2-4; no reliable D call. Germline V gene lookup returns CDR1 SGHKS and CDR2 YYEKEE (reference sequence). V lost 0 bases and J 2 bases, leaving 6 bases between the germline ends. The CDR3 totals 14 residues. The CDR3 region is CASSLDRSKNIQYF. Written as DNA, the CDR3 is TGTGCCAGCAGCTTGGACAGATCCAAAAACATTCAGTACTTC.

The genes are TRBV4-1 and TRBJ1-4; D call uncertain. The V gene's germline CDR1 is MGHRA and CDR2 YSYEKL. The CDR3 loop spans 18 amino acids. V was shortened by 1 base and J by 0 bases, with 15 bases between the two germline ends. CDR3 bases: TGCGCCAGCAGCCAAGGACCGGCATACAGTACAACTAATGAAAAACTGTTTTTT. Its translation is CASSQGPAYSTTNEKLFF.

CDR3: CASKEDLSQETQYF. The CDR3 DNA is TGTGCCAGCAAAGAGGACTTGTCTCAAGAGACCCAGTACTTC. This chain connects TRBV6-5 to TRBJ2-5; possibly TRBD2 for D (5 bases). CDR1 is MNHEY and CDR2 is SVGAGI in the germline V gene. V was cut by 7 bases and J by 2 bases, with 14 bases left in between. The CDR3 sequence is 14 residues long.

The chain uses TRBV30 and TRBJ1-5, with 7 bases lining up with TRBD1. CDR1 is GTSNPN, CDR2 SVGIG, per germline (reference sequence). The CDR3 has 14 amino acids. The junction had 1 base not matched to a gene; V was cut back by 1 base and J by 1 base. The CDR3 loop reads CAWSARGSNQPQHF. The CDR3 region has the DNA TGTGCCTGGAGTGCCAGGGGGAGCAATCAGCCCCAGCATTTT.

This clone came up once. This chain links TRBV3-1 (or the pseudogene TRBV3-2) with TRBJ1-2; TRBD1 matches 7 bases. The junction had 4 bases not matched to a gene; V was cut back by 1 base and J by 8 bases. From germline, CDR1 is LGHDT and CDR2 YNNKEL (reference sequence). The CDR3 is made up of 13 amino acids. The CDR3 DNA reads TGTGCCAGCAGCCAAGGACAGGGCAAGGGCTACACCTTC. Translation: CASSQGQGKGYTF.

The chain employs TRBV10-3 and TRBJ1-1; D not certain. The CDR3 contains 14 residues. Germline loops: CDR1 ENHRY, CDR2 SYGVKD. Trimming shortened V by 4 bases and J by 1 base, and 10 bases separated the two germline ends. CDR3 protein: CAISVQTPNTEAFF. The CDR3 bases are TGTGCCATCAGTGTGCAGACACCGAACACTGAAGCTTTCTTT.

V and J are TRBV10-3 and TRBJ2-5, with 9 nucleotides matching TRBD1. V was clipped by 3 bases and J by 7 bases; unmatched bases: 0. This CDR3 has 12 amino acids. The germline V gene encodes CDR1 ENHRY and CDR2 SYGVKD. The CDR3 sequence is CAISEQGATQYF. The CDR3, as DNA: TGTGCCATCAGTGAACAGGGGGCGACCCAGTACTTC.

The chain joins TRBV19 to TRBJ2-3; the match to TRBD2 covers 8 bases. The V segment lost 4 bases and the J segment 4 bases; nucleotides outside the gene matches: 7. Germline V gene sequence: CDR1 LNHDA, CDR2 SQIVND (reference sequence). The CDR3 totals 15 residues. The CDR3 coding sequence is TGTGCCAGTAGTACCACCCACGGGAGGGCAGATACGCAGTATTTT. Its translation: CASSTTHGRADTQYF.

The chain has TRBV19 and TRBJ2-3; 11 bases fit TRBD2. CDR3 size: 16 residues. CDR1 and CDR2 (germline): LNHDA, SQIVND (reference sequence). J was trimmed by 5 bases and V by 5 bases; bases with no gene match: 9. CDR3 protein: CASSPRLAGPRDTQYF. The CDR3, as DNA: TGTGCCAGTAGTCCGCGACTAGCGGGACCCCGAGATACGCAGTATTTT.

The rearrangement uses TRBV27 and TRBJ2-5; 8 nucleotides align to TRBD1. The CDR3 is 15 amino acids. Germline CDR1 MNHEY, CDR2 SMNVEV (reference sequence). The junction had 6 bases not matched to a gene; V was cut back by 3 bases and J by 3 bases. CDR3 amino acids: CASSFGTGLKETQYF. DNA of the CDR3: TGTGCCAGCAGTTTCGGGACAGGACTGAAAGAGACCCAGTACTTC.

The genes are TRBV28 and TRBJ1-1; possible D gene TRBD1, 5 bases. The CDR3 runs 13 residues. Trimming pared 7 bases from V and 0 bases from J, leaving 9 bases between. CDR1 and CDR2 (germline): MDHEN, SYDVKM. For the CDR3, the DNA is TGTGCCAGCAACGGAGGGGTGAACACTGAAGCTTTCTTT. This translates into CASNGGVNTEAFF.

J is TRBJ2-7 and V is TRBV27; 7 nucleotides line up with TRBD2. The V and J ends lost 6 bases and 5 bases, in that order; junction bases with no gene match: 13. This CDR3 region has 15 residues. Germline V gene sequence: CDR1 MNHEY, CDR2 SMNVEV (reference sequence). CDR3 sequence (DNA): TGTGCCAGCAGCCCGCTTGGGACTATCCCACACGAGCAGTACTTC. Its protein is CASSPLGTIPHEQYF.

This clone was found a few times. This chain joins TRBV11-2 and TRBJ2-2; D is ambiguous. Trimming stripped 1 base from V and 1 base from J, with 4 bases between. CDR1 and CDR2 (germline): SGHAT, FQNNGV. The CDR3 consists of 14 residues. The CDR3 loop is CASSLVVNTGELFF. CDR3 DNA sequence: TGTGCCAGCAGCTTAGTAGTGAACACCGGGGAGCTGTTTTTT.

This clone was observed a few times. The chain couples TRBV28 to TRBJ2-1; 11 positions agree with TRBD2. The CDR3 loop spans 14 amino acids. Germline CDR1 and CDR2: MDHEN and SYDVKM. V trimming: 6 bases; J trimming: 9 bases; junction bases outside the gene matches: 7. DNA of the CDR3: TGTGCCAGCAGCTTTAGCGGGAGGGCCCTTGAGCAGTTCTTC. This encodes CASSFSGRALEQFF. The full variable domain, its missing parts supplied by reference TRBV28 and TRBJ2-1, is DVKVTQSSRYLVKRTGEKVFLECVQDMDHENMFWYRQDPGLGLRLIYFSYDVKMKEKGDIPEGYSVSREKKERFSLILESASTNQTSMYLCASSFSGRALEQFFGPGTRLTVL.

The CDR3 loop reads CASSASPGRYNSPLHF. DNA for the CDR3: TGTGCCAGCAGCGCGAGTCCAGGGAGGTACAATTCACCCCTCCACTTT. The genes are TRBV5-5 and TRBJ1-6, with D tentatively TRBD1 (5 bases). Looked up from germline, CDR1 is SGHKS and CDR2 is YYEKEE (reference sequence). This CDR3 is built from 16 residues. The germline V and J ends were trimmed by 4 bases and 7 bases, with 18 bases remaining between them.

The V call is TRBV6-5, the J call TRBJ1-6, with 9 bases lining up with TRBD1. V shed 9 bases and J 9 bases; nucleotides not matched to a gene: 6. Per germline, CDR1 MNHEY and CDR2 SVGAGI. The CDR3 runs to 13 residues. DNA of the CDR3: TGTGCCAGTCACCGGGACAGGGTTTCACCCCTCCACTTT. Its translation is CASHRDRVSPLHF.

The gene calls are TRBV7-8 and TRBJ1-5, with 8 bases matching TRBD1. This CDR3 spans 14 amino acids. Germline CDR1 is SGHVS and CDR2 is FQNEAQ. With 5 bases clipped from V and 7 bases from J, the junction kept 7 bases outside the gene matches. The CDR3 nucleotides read TGTGCCAGCAGCACCGGGACAGGTACGCAGCCCCAGCATTTT. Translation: CASSTGTGTQPQHF.